The sequence of this TCR beta chain was determined in a study of cytomegalovirus exposure and HLA in healthy donors. Researchers ran the PCR with 60 Vbeta and 13 Jbeta primers. Method: immunoSEQ multiplex PCR; TCRdb's copy keeps in-frame clones and lacks some. The table lists 150,000 to 200,000 clones, approximately 83% of them singletons. The J segment lost 3 bases and the V segment lost 4 bases, leaving 5 bases of the junction unmatched. In germline, CDR1 is LGHNA, CDR2 YSLEER. CDR3 length: 14 residues. This sequence originates from a man aged 18 to 30 in good health and CMV-seropositive. The sample was PBMCs. The chain carries TRBV4-3 and TRBJ1-2; 7 bases are shared with TRBD1. The CDR3: CASSRARGDYGYTF. DNA of the CDR3: TGCGCCAGCAGCCGAGCCAGGGGGGACTATGGCTACACCTTC.